This paragraph reports one T cell receptor beta chain. Its antigen is undetermined. About 40,000 productive templates were obtained per sample on average. Sequenced by immunoSEQ multiplex PCR; TCRdb stores in-frame clones only, minus some. The sample includes 35,000 to 50,000 clones, roughly 81% of them seen just once. This specimen belongs to a study of STAT3 mutations in large granular lymphocyte leukemia. The overall study: More than half of T-LGLL patients received immunosuppressive therapy. General study results and limits: Samples missed the first appearance of the clone. All newly emerging clones after therapy were STAT3 wild type. Every T-cell large granular lymphocyte leukemia patient had at least one immunodominant TCR beta clonotype.

This sequence originates from a human donor with T large granular lymphocyte leukemia. Some clones in this sample may be carry-over from other donors' samples. The sample was PBMCs.

As DNA, the CDR3 is TGTGCCAGCAGTTTCAGGACAGGGGCAGAGACCCAGTACTTC. Its protein is CASSFRTGAETQYF. The chain carries TRBV6-6 and TRBJ2-5, with 9 bases lining up with TRBD1. After removal of 4 bases from V and 4 bases from J, the junction contained 4 bases not matched to a gene. Germline CDR1 reads MNHNY; CDR2 reads SVGAGI (reference sequence). The CDR3 is 14 amino acids.